This T cell receptor beta chain was sequenced during a study of blood T cells in healthy people across ages. Each sample had at least 7 million PBMCs isolated. V was pared by 6 bases and J by 2 bases, with 20 bases between. In germline, CDR1 is MGHRA, CDR2 YSYEKL. The CDR3 consists of 16 residues. PCR was performed a second time for 7 to 11 cycles using a sample-barcoded 5' primer and a J-beta primer mix. TCRdb re-called the 5' RACE reads through MiXCR, storing one row per CDR3 protein. The sample records hundreds of thousands of distinct CDR3 sequences, 56% being singletons. Sequenced: blood. The V call is TRBV4-1, the J call TRBJ2-7, with D tentatively TRBD2 (7 bases). The TCR was taken from a man aged 35 to 55 in good health. As DNA, the CDR3 is TGCGCCAGCAGTACCTTTGGGGGGGGCAAAGCCTACGAGCAGTACTTC. Its protein is CASSTFGGGKAYEQYF.